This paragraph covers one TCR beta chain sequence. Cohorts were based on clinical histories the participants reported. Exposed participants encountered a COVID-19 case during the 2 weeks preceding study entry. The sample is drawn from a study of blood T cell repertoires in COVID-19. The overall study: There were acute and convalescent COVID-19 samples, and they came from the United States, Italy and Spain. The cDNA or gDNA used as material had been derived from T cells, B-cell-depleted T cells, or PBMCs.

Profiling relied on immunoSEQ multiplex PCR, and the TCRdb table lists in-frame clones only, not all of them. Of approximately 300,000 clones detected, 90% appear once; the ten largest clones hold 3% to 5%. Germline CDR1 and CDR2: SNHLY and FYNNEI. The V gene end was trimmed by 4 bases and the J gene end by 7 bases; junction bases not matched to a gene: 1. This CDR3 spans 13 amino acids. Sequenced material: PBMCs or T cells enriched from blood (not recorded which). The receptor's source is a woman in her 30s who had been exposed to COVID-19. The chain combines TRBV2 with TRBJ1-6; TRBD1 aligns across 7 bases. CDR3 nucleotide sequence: TGTGCCAGCAGTGGCAGGGGGAATTCACCCCTCCACTTT. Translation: CASSGRGNSPLHF.